This entry lists 22 T cell receptor beta chains sequenced from one sample in a study of CD8+CD57+ T cells in acquired aplastic anemia. The authors sequenced patients whose flow cytometry had shown CD8+CD57+ cell expansion. Genomic DNA templated the TCR beta VDJ and CDR3 profiling. Via MiXCR, TCRdb re-called the reads, giving one row per CDR3 protein. The sample consists of 150,000 or so distinct CDR3 sequences, about 52% of them appearing once. The material sequenced was sorted CD4+, CD8+, or CD8+CD57+ T cells (not recorded which) from PBMCs. These receptors all come from a human donor with aplastic anemia.

The rearrangement links TRBV12-5 to TRBJ2-1; D not resolved. Germline CDR1 is LGHNT and CDR2 is FRNRAP. The ends were cut back, 1 base at V and 5 bases at J, with 6 bases in the middle. The CDR3 is made up of 13 amino acids. The CDR3 DNA is TGTGCTAGTGGTTTGGAACCCCACAATGAGCAGTTCTTC. It is translated as CASGLEPHNEQFF.

This chain uses TRBV24-1 with TRBJ2-5, with 12 bases lining up with TRBD1. Germline V CDR1 and CDR2: KGHDR, SFDVKD. There are 16 residues in the CDR3. Losses at the gene ends were 5 bases for V and 4 bases for J; bases not matched to a gene: 7. The DNA for the CDR3 is TGTGCCACCAGTGTTGGAACGGGACAGGGGGCAGAGACCCAGTACTTC. Translation gives CATSVGTGQGAETQYF.

The CDR3 is CASSEGQAGETQYF. The CDR3 DNA sequence: TGTGCCAGCAGCGAGGGACAGGCAGGGGAGACCCAGTACTTC. V gene TRBV9 combines with J gene TRBJ2-5; 8 nucleotides agree with TRBD1. Trimming at V came to 3 bases and at J to 5 bases, leaving 6 bases not matched to a gene. Germline V lookup: CDR1 SGDLS, CDR2 YYNGEE. The CDR3 has 14 residues. The entire variable domain, with the rest obtained from reference TRBV9 and TRBJ2-5, is as follows: DSGVTQTPKHLITATGQRVTLRCSPRSGDLSVYWYQQSLDQGLQFLIQYYNGEERAKGNILERFSAQQFPDLHSELNLSSLELGDSALYFCASSEGQAGETQYFGPGTRLLVL.

V and J are TRBV29-1 and TRBJ1-1; no clear D. Germline CDR1 reads SQVTM; CDR2 reads ANQGSEA. The V end was cut by 4 bases, the J end by 3 bases, with 9 bases between. The CDR3 sequence is 12 residues long. CDR3 sequence reads: CSVAYGHTEAFF. As DNA, the CDR3 is TGCAGCGTTGCTTACGGACACACTGAAGCTTTCTTT.

This chain uses TRBV7-3 with TRBJ2-3; weak D call: TRBD1 (6 bases). The CDR3 covers 13 residues. V was clipped by 4 bases and J by 7 bases, with 12 bases between them. From germline, CDR1 is SGHTA and CDR2 FQGTGA. CDR3: CASSSTGTNTQYF. CDR3 coding DNA: TGTGCCAGCAGCTCCACAGGGACAAATACGCAGTATTTT.

The chain is built from TRBV27 and TRBJ1-2; TRBD1 matches at 8 bases. CDR1 and CDR2 (germline): MNHEY, SMNVEV (reference sequence). The junction had 12 bases not matched to a gene; V was cut back by 7 bases and J by 8 bases. The CDR3 has 14 amino acids. CDR3 sequence: CASKPLVTGEGYTF. CDR3 coding DNA: TGTGCCAGCAAGCCCCTGGTGACAGGGGAAGGCTACACCTTC.

The CDR3 coding sequence is TGTGCCAGCAGCTTAGGGCCAGGGGGAGGCAATCAGCCCCAGCATTTT. Translating it yields CASSLGPGGGNQPQHF. This chain links TRBV5-5 with TRBJ1-5; 7 bases map to TRBD1. In germline, CDR1 is SGHKS, CDR2 YYEKEE (reference sequence). With 2 bases clipped from V and 2 bases from J, the junction kept 7 bases outside the gene matches. The CDR3 contains 16 residues.

For this clonotype: One base away lies a much larger clone, so this may be a sequencing read error. In DNA form, the CDR3 reads TGTGCCAGTTCCTTTGCCAGCTACAATGAGCGGTTCTTC. This translates into CASSFASYNERFF. The chain carries TRBV6-1 and TRBJ2-1, with D unclear. CDR3 size: 13 residues. CDR1 and CDR2 from the germline V gene are MNHNS and SASEGT.

The sample holds many counts of this clonotype. The chain links TRBV15 to TRBJ1-1; D gene ambiguous. Germline CDR1 reads LNHNV; CDR2 reads YYDKDF (reference sequence). The CDR3 sequence is 13 residues long. Trimming left V 7 bases short and J 0 bases short, with 9 bases between. CDR3 DNA sequence: TGTGCCACCACAGAGTCCATGAACACTGAAGCTTTCTTT. It specifies CATTESMNTEAFF. Combining the CDR3 with reference TRBV15 and TRBJ1-1 gives the whole variable domain DAMVIQNPRYQVTQFGKPVTLSCSQTLNHNVMYWYQQKSSQAPKLLFHYYDKDFNNEADTPDNFQSRRPNTSFCFLDIRSPGLGDTAMYLCATTESMNTEAFFGQGTRLTVV.

This clonotype appeared once. J is TRBJ1-2 and V is TRBV29-1; D is uncertain. The germline gives CDR1 SQVTM, CDR2 ANQGSEA. The CDR3 is 12 residues long. CDR3 DNA sequence: TGCAGTGCTAGCCCAAAGAACTATGGCTACACCTTC. Its protein product is CSASPKNYGYTF.

With regard to this clonotype: This may be a read error, as it is one base from a much larger clone. CDR3: CASSGQGYQGTQYF. CDR3 coding DNA: TGTGCCAGCAGCGGACAGGGGTACCAAGGGACCCAGTACTTC. J is TRBJ2-5 and V is TRBV2; the match to TRBD1 covers 9 bases. The CDR3 extends over 14 amino acids. Germline V lookup: CDR1 SNHLY, CDR2 FYNNEI.

Notes on this clonotype: It may be a read error: a sequence one base away is much more abundant. The chain joins TRBV5-6 to TRBJ1-1; possible D gene TRBD1, 6 bases. CDR1 is SGHDT and CDR2 is YYEEEE in the germline V gene. There are 17 residues in the CDR3. CDR3 residues: CASSLDRVLVISTEALF. DNA of the CDR3: TGTGCCAGCAGCTTGGACAGGGTATTGGTAATAAGTACTGAAGCTCTCTTT.

V usage is TRBV25-1 and J usage is TRBJ1-6; D gene unclear. The V end lost 1 base, the J end lost 9 bases, and 13 bases lay between the germline ends. This CDR3 is built from 15 residues. Looked up from germline, CDR1 is MGHDK and CDR2 is SYGVNS. DNA of the CDR3: TGTGCCAGCAGTGAATGGCAGGTACTAGGTTCACCCCTCCACTTT. Residues: CASSEWQVLGSPLHF.

As concerns this clonotype: This clone may be a read error of a much larger clone one base away. The chain carries TRBV6-2 or TRBV6-3 and TRBJ1-1; D uncertain. Germline CDR1 and CDR2: MNHEY and SVGEGT. The CDR3 has 14 residues. The CDR3 nucleotides are TGTGCCAGCAGTTACTCCCAAAGGAACACTGAAACTTTCTTT. Translating it yields CASSYSQRNTETFF.

The rearrangement joins TRBV10-2 to TRBJ2-3; 15 bases are shared with TRBD2. This CDR3 has 17 amino acids. The germline V gene encodes CDR1 WSHSY and CDR2 SAAADI. The J segment lost 5 bases and the V segment lost 6 bases, leaving 9 bases of the junction unmatched. Here the CDR3 reads CASSLDPGLAGGDTQYF. The CDR3 bases are TGCGCCAGCAGCCTAGACCCGGGACTAGCGGGAGGAGATACGCAGTATTTT.

The sample holds a few counts of this clonotype. This chain connects TRBV6-1 to TRBJ1-4, with TRBD1 matching 12 bases. V dropped 5 bases and J dropped 8; count of bases not matched to a gene: 12. This CDR3 is 17 amino acids long. Germline-derived CDR1 and CDR2 are MNHNS and SASEGT. The CDR3 region has the DNA TGTGCCAGCAGTAAAACCCGGGACAGGGGGCCGGGGGAAAAACTGTTTTTT. Translating it yields CASSKTRDRGPGEKLFF.

This clonotype was observed many times. V gene TRBV6-5 combines with J gene TRBJ1-6, with D unresolved. V lost 4 bases and J 0 bases, leaving 16 bases between the germline ends. The germline gives CDR1 MNHEY, CDR2 SVGAGI. This CDR3 is built from 18 residues. CDR3 in amino acids: CASSFRPQRSSYNSPLHF. The CDR3 DNA sequence: TGTGCCAGCAGTTTCCGCCCCCAACGTAGCTCCTATAATTCACCCCTCCACTTT.

The chain uses TRBV29-1 and TRBJ1-3, with D perhaps TRBD1 (5 bases). From germline, CDR1 is SQVTM and CDR2 ANQGSEA. Trimming removed 6 bases from V and 4 bases from J, with 22 bases in between. There are 16 residues in the CDR3. Here the CDR3 reads CSVMFPGTSEGNTIYF. The CDR3 nucleotides are TGCAGCGTCATGTTCCCAGGGACTAGCGAAGGAAACACCATATATTTT. Full variable domain (remainder filled in from reference TRBV29-1 and TRBJ1-3): SAVISQKPSRDICQRGTSLTIQCQVDSQVTMMFWYRQQPGQSLTLIATANQGSEATYESGFVIDKFPISRPNLTFSTLTVSNMSPEDSSIYLCSVMFPGTSEGNTIYFGEGSWLTVV.

A note on this clonotype: A much larger clone lies a single base off, so this may be a read error. The V and J genes are TRBV4-1 and TRBJ2-7, with D perhaps matching TRBD2 (6 bases). The CDR3 has 15 residues. V was clipped by 4 bases and J by 3 bases, with 16 bases between them. From germline, CDR1 is MGHRA and CDR2 YSYEKL. Written as DNA, the CDR3 is TGCGCCAGCAGCCTTGGGATTAGCGGATTCTACGAGCAGTACTTC. Its translation is CASSLGISGFYEQYF.

This clonotype was observed many times. This chain links TRBV28 with TRBJ2-7; 9 bases map to TRBD1. J lost 4 bases, V lost 3 bases, and 4 bases had no gene match. CDR1 MDHEN and CDR2 SYDVKM come from the germline V gene. The CDR3 has 14 amino acids. In DNA, the CDR3 is TGTGCCAGCAGTTTGGGACAGGGCGGGTACGAGCAGTACTTC. As protein: CASSLGQGGYEQYF. The whole variable domain, filled in from reference TRBV28 and TRBJ2-7, reads DVKVTQSSRYLVKRTGEKVFLECVQDMDHENMFWYRQDPGLGLRLIYFSYDVKMKEKGDIPEGYSVSREKKERFSLILESASTNQTSMYLCASSLGQGGYEQYFGPGTRLTVT.

This sequence joins TRBV29-1 and TRBJ2-2; D is perhaps TRBD1 (6 bases). The CDR3 is 14 amino acids. Germline V CDR1 and CDR2: SQVTM, ANQGSEA. The V and J ends lost 5 bases and 5 bases respectively, with 15 bases between them. The CDR3 sequence: CSVRDTRSTGELFF. The CDR3 bases are TGCAGCGTTAGGGACACAAGAAGTACCGGGGAGCTGTTTTTT.

The sample holds many counts of this clonotype. This chain connects TRBV2 to TRBJ2-1; the match to TRBD1 covers 7 bases. CDR1 and CDR2 (germline): SNHLY, FYNNEI. The CDR3 spans 16 residues. The V and J ends lost 2 bases and 0 bases, in that order; junction bases with no gene match: 4. Here the CDR3 DNA reads TGTGCCAGCAGTGAACTAGGGGGCGGCTCCTACAATGAGCAGTTCTTC. This sequence encodes CASSELGGGSYNEQFF.